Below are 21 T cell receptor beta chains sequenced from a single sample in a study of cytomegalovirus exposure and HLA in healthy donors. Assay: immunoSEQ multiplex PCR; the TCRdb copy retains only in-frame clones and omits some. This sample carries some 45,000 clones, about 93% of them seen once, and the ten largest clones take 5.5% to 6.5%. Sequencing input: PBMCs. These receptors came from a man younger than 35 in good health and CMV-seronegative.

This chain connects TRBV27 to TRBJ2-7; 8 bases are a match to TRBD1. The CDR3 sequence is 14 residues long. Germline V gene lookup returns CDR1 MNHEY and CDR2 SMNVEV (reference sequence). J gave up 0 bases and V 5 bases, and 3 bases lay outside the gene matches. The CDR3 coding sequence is TGTGCCAGCAGTATACAGGGGGGCTCCTACGAGCAGTACTTC. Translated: CASSIQGGSYEQYF.

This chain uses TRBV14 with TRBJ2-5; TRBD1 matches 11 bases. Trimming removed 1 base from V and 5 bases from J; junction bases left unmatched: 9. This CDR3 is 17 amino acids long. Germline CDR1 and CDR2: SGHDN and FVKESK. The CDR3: CASSQGPRTGGGETQYF. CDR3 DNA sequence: TGTGCCAGCAGCCAAGGACCCCGGACAGGGGGCGGTGAGACCCAGTACTTC.

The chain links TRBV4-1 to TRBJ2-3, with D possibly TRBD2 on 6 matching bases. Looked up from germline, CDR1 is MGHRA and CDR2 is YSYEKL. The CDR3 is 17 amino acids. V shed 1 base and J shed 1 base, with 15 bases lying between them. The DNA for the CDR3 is TGCGCCAGCAGCCAAGTCCTCTGGGAGCGGGGCACAGATACGCAGTATTTT. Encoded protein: CASSQVLWERGTDTQYF.

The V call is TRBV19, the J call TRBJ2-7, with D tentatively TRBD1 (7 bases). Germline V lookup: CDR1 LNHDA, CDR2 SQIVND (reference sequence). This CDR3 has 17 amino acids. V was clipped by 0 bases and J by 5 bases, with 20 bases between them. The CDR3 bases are TGTGCCAGTAGTATAGATACCAGGCGGGACAGTTCTAACGAGCAGTACTTC. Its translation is CASSIDTRRDSSNEQYF.

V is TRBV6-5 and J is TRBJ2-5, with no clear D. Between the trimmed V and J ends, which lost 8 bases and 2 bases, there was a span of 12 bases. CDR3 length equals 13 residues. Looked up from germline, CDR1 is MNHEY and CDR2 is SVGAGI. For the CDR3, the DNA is TGTGCCAGCGGCGGAAGTCGACAAGAGACCCAGTACTTC. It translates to CASGGSRQETQYF.

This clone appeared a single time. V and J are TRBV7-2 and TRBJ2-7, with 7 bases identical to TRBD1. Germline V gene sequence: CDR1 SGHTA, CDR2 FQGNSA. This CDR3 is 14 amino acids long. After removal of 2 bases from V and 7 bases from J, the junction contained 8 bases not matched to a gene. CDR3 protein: CASSLFKGAGEQYF. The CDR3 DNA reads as TGTGCCAGCAGCTTATTTAAGGGGGCAGGGGAGCAGTACTTC.

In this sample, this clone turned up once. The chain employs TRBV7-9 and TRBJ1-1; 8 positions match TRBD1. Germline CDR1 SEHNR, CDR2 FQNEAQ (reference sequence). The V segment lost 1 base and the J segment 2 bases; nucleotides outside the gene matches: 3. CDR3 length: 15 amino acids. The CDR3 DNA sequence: TGTGCCAGCAGCTTAGATACAGGGGGAAACACTGAAGCTTTCTTT. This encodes CASSLDTGGNTEAFF.

CDR3 coding DNA: TGTGCAAGTCGCTTCTTTGACACCCCGGTGGCCAAAAACATTCAGTACTTC. The encoded protein is CASRFFDTPVAKNIQYF. The chain is built from TRBV12-2 and TRBJ2-4; TRBD1 is taken as the D call from the table, unchecked against the DNA. TRBV12-2 is a listed pseudogene. The CDR3 runs 17 residues.

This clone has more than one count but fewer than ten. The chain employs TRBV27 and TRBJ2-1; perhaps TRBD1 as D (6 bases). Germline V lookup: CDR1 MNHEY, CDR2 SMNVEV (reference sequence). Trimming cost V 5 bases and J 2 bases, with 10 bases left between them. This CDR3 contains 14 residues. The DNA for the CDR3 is TGTGCCAGCAGTAGAGGGACAACCTACAATGAGCAGTTCTTC. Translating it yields CASSRGTTYNEQFF.

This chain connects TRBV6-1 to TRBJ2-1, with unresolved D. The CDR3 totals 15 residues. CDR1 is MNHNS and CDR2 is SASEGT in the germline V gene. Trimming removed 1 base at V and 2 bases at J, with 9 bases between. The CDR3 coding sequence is TGTGCCAGCAGTGAAGGACTGGTCCCCTACAATGAGCAGTTCTTC. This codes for CASSEGLVPYNEQFF.

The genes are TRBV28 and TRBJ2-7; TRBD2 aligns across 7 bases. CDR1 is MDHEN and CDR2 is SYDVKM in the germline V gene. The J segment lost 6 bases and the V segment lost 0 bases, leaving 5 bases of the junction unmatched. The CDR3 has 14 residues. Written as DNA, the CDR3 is TGTGCCAGCAGTTTATGCGGGGGGTTGGGCGAGCAGTACTTC. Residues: CASSLCGGLGEQYF.

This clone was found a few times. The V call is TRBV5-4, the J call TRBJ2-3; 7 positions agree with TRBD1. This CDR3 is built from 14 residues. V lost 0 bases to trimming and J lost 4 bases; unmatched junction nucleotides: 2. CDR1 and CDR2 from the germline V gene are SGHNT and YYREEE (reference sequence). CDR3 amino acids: CASSLDRGADTQYF. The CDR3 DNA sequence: TGTGCCAGCAGCTTGGACAGGGGCGCAGATACGCAGTATTTT.

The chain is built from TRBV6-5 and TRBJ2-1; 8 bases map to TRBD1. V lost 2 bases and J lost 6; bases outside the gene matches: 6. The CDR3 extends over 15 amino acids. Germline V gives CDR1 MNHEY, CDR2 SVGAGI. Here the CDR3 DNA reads TGTGCCAGCAGTTACGGACAGGGACAAATCAATGAGCAGTTCTTC. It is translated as CASSYGQGQINEQFF.

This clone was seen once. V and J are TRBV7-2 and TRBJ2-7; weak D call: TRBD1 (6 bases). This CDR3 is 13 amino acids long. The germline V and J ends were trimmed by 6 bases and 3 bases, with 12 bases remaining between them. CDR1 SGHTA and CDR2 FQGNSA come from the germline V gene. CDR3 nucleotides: TGTGCCAGCAGGACAGGACAACACTACGAGCAGTACTTC. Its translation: CASRTGQHYEQYF.

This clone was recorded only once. CDR3 loop: CASSPEGSGVVETQYF. In nucleotides, the CDR3 is TGTGCCAGCTCACCAGAAGGTAGCGGGGTGGTTGAGACCCAGTACTTC. The J gene is TRBJ2-5, the V gene TRBV18, with 8 bases fitting TRBD2. The CDR3 has 16 residues. J was trimmed by 5 bases and V by 2 bases; bases with no gene match: 10. Germline V gives CDR1 KGHSH, CDR2 LQKENI.

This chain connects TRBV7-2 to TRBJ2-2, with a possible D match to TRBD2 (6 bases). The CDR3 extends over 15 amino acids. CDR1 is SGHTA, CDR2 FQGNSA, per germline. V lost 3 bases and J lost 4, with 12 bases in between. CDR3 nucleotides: TGTGCCAGCAGCTTGGATCGGGGGAGCACCGGGGAGCTGTTTTTT. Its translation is CASSLDRGSTGELFF.

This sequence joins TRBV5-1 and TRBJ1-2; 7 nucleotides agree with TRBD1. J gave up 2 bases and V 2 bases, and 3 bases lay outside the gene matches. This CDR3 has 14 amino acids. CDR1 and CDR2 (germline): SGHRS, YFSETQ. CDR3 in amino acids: CASSLGTDNYGYTF. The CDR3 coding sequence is TGCGCCAGCAGCTTAGGGACAGACAACTATGGCTACACCTTC.

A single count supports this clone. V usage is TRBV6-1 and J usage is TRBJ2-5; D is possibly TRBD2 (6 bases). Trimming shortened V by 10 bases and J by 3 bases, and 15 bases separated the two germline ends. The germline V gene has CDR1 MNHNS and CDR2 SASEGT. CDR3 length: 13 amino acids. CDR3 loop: CAISPGVEETQYF. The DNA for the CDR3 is TGTGCCATCAGCCCGGGGGTAGAAGAGACCCAGTACTTC.

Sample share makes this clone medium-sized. CDR3 protein: CASSLGQGVLSDEQYF. The CDR3 DNA reads TGTGCCAGCAGCTTGGGGCAGGGGGTATTATCTGACGAGCAGTACTTC. The gene calls are TRBV5-4 and TRBJ2-7, with TRBD1 matching 7 bases. The CDR3 is made up of 16 amino acids. The V gene end was trimmed by 0 bases and the J gene end by 5 bases; junction bases not matched to a gene: 11. Germline V gene data show CDR1 as SGHNT and CDR2 as YYREEE (reference sequence).

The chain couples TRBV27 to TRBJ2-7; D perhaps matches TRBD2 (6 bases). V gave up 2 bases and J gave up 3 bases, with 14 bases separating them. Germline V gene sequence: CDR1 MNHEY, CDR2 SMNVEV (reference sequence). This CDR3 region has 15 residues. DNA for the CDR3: TGTGCCAGCAGTTTAAATAGGGGACTGGTCTACGAGCAGTACTTC. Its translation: CASSLNRGLVYEQYF.

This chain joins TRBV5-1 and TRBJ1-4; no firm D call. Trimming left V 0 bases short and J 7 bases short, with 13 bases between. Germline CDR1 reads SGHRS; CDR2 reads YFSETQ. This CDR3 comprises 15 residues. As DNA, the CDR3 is TGCGCCAGCAGCTTGGGTGGCAGTCCAGGTGAAAAACTGTTTTTT. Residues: CASSLGGSPGEKLFF. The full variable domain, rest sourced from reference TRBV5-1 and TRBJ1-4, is KAGVTQTPRYLIKTRGQQVTLSCSPISGHRSVSWYQQTPGQGLQFLFEYFSETQRNKGNFPGRFSGRQFSNSRSEMNVSTLELGDSALYLCASSLGGSPGEKLFFGSGTQLSVL.